This T cell receptor beta chain was profiled in a study of brain T cells in children with intractable seizures. The study's findings and limits: Patients' HCMV serostatus was unknown; virus specificity rests on CDR3 similarity alone.

The germline V gene encodes CDR1 SGHNT and CDR2 YENEEA. V gave up 4 bases and J gave up 7 bases; unmatched junction bases: 9. This CDR3 comprises 14 residues. The assay was immunoSEQ multiplex PCR, and TCRdb's table has in-frame clones only and misses some. The sample contains about 340,000 clones, approximately 93% of which appear only once. As to time point: blood from clinic visit 5 months post-surgery; TSC patient then seizure free. Pre-surgery treatment included at least one anti-epileptic drug. Remarks on this clone: Its target is unknown.

The specimen comprised peripheral blood, sampled 4 to 5 months after surgery. This clonotype was sampled from a boy younger than two with tuberous sclerosis and intractable seizures. The chain recombines TRBV11-3 with TRBJ1-2; 7 bases fit TRBD1. This CDR3 is CASSYRGQTVGYTF. As DNA, the CDR3 is TGTGCCAGCAGCTACAGGGGACAGACCGTTGGCTACACCTTC.